This T cell receptor (beta chain) was captured by sequencing in a study of T cell responses to AZD1222 COVID-19 vaccine. Study outcomes and limitations: Among those given AZD1222, only six were seropositive at baseline. Dominant CD4 TCR responses targeted spike regions 160-218 and 743-854. Once two AZD1222 doses were given, Spike-specific TCR breadth and depth went up. Within unmutated variant regions lay the reported targets of nearly half of spike-specific TCRs.

The CDR3 totals 20 residues. Germline V CDR1 and CDR2: MNHEY, SMNVEV (reference sequence). After removal of 2 bases from V and 1 base from J, the junction contained 14 bases not matched to a gene. Sequencing was performed with immunoSEQ multiplex PCR; in TCRdb, only in-frame clones are kept and a portion is missing. The sample shows about 160,000 clones, 91% of them seen only once. This clone was seen just once. Its specificity is not known. The genes are TRBV27 and TRBJ2-7; 13 bases line up with TRBD2. The sequences come from peripheral blood, collected on day 0 of AZD1222 vaccination. The TCR originated in an adult in good health. The CDR3 sequence: CASSLKGAGTSGILSYEQYF. The CDR3 bases are TGTGCCAGCAGTTTAAAGGGGGCCGGGACTAGCGGGATCCTTTCCTACGAGCAGTACTTC.